These 2 T cell receptor beta chains were all obtained from the same sample, sequenced in a study of shared clonotypes between healthy human individuals. CD45RO-negative cells were positively selected for CCR7, leaving out terminally differentiated effector memory CD45RA+ cells. TCRdb keeps only in-frame clones here, not all; method: immunoSEQ multiplex PCR. The repertoire has around 2,000,000 clones, approximately 95% of them found once; the top ten carry 0.9% to 1.3%. Sequenced input: naive CD8+ T cells sorted from blood. The receptors here all came from a man between 18 and 35 years old in good health.

A word on this clone: The sample has other DNA sequences that encode this CDR3 too. The V and J genes are TRBV19 and TRBJ2-2; 9 positions agree with TRBD1. The CDR3 is 17 residues long. Germline loops: CDR1 LNHDA, CDR2 SQIVND (reference sequence). With 1 base clipped from V and 3 bases from J, the junction kept 6 bases outside the gene matches. The CDR3 nucleotides read TGTGCCAGTAGTATAGGAAGCGGGACAGGGTACACCGGGGAGCTGTTTTTT. It yields the protein CASSIGSGTGYTGELFF.

V usage is TRBV20-1 and J usage is TRBJ2-1, with D unclear. The ends were cut back, 3 bases at V and 10 bases at J, with 10 bases in the middle. CDR1 is DFQATT, CDR2 SNEGSKA, per germline (reference sequence). The CDR3 loop spans 11 amino acids. CDR3 sequence: CSASTLGEQFF. The CDR3 coding sequence is TGCAGTGCTAGTACACTCGGAGAGCAGTTCTTC.